The clone carrying this T cell receptor beta chain came up many times. TCRdb ran MiXCR on the reads and lists one entry per CDR3 protein. The sample lists nearly 650,000 distinct CDR3 sequences, 20% to 25% occurring once. This entry is derived from a study of T cell repertoires in cytomegalovirus infection. This CDR3 comprises 17 residues. Trimming left V 6 bases short and J 4 bases short, with 24 bases between. Germline CDR1 SGHTA, CDR2 FQGNSA. Sequencing was done on a sample of CD8+ T cells from PBMCs. The genes are TRBV7-2 and TRBJ1-2; tentatively, D is TRBD1 (5 bases). The source is a human donor in good health (CMV status not recorded). Some clones in this sample may be carry-over from other donors' samples. The CDR3 DNA follows: TGTGCCAGCAGTCCCTCCCCCCTTCTGGGGCCTATCTATGGCTACACCTTC. Translating gives CASSPSPLLGPIYGYTF.